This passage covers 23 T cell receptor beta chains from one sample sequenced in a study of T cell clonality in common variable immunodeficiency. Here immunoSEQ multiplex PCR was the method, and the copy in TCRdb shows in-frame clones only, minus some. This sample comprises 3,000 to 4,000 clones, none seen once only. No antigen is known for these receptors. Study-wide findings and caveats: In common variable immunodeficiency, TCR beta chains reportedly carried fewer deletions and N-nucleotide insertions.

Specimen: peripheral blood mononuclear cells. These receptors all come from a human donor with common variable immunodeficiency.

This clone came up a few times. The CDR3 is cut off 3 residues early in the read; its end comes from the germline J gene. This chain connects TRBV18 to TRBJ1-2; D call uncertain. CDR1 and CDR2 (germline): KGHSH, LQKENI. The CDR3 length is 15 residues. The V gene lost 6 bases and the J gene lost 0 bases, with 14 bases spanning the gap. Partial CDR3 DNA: TGTGCCAGCTCTTCTAGTACGGAAGCTAACTATGGC. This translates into CASSSSTEANYG. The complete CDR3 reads CASSSSTEANYGYTF.

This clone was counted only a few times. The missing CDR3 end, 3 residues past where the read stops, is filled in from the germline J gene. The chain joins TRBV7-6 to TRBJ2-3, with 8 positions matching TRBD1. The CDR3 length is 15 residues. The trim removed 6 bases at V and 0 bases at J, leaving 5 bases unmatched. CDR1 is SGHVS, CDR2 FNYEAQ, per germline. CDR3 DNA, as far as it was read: TGTGCCAGCAGGCGACAGGGGACTAGCACAGATACG. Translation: CASRRQGTSTDT. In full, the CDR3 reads CASRRQGTSTDTQYF.

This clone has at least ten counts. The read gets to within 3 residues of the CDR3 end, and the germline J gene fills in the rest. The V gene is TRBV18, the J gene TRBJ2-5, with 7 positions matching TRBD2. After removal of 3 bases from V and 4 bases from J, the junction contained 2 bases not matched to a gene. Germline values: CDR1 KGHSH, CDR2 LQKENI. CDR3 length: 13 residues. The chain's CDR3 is CASSPTSSETQYF. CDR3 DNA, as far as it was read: TGTGCCAGCTCACCGACTAGCTCAGAGACC.

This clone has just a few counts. Incomplete CDR3 DNA: TGTGCCAGCAGCCTCAGAGGGCCCGGTGAAAAA. Its translation: CASSLRGPGEK. The complete CDR3 protein is CASSLRGPGEKLFF. The chain combines TRBV7-2 with TRBJ1-4; no definite D call. Coverage ceases 3 residues before the CDR3 finishes, and the germline J gene fills in the end. Trimming took off 5 bases at V and 7 bases at J, with 14 bases between the two ends. Germline CDR1 SGHTA, CDR2 FQGNSA. The CDR3 consists of 14 residues.

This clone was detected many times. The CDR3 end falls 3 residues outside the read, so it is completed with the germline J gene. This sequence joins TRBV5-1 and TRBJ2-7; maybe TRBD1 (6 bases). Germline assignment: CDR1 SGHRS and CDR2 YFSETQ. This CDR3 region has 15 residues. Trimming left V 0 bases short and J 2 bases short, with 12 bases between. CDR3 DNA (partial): TGCGCCAGCAGCTTGGCCATGGACAGAGCCTACGAG. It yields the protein CASSLAMDRAYE. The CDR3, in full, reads CASSLAMDRAYEQYF.

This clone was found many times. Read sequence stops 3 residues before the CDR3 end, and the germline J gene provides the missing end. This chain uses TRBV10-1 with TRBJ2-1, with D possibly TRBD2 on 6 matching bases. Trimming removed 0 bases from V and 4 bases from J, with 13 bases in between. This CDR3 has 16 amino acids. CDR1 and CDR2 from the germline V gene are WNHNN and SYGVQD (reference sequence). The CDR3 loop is CASSESVGTSYNEQFF. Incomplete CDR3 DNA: TGCGCCAGCAGTGAGTCCGTAGGGACTTCATACAATGAG.

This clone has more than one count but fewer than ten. Incomplete CDR3 DNA: TGCAGTGTGAGAATCGGAGAGACC. It codes for CSVRIGET. The entire CDR3 is CSVRIGETQYF. J is TRBJ2-5 and V is TRBV20-1; D remains ambiguous. The read comes to an end 3 residues before the CDR3 does, leaving the germline J gene to fill in the end. CDR1 is DFQATT, CDR2 SNEGSKA, per germline (reference sequence). The CDR3 runs 11 residues. Trimming cost V 7 bases and J 4 bases, with 10 bases left between them.

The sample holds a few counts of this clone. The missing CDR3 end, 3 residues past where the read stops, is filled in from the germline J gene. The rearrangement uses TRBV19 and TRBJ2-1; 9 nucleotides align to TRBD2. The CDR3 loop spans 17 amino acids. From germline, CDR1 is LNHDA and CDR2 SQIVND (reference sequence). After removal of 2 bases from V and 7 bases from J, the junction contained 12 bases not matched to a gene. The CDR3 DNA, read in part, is TGTGCCAGTAGTATATTGCCTACATGGCGGGGGGGGAATGAG. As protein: CASSILPTWRGGNE. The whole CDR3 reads CASSILPTWRGGNEQFF.

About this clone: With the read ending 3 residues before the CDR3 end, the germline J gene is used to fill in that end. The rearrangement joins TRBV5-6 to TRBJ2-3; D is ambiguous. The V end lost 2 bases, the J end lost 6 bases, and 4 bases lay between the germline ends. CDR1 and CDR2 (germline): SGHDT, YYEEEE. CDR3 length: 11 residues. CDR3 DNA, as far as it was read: TGTGCCAGCAGCTTACGGGATACG. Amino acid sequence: CASSLRDT. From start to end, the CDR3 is CASSLRDTQYF.

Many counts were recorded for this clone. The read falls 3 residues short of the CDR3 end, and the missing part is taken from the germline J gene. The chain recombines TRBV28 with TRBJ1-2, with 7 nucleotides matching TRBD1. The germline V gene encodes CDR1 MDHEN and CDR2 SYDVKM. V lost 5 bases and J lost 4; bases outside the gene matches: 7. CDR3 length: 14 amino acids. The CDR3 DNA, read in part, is TGTGCCAGCAGTAGGGACAGCGATCTCTATGGC. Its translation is CASSRDSDLYG. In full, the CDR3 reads CASSRDSDLYGYTF.

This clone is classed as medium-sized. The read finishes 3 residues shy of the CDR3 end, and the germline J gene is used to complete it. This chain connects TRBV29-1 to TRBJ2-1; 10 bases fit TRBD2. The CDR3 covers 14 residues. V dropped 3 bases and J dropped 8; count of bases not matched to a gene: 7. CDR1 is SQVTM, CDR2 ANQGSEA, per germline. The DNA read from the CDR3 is TGCAGCGTTGAGATCAGCGGGGGGGCCGATGAG. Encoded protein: CSVEISGGADE. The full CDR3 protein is CSVEISGGADEQFF.

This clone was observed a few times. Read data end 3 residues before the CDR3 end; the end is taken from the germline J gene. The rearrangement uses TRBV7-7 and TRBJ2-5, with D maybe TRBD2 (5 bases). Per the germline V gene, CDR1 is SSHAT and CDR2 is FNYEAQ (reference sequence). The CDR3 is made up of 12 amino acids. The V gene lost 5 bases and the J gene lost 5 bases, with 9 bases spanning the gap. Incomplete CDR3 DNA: TGTGCCAGCAGCAGAGGGTCGGAGACC. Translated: CASSRGSET. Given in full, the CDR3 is CASSRGSETQYF.

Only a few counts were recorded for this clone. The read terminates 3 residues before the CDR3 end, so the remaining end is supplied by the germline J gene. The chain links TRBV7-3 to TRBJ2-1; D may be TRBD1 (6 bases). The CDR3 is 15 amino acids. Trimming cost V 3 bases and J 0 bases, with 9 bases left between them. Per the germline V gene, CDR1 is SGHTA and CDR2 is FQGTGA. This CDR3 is CASSLGRGSYNEQFF. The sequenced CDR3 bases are TGTGCCAGCAGCTTGGGCAGGGGCTCCTACAATGAG. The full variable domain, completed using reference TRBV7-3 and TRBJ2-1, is GAGVSQTPSNKVTEKGKYVELRCDPISGHTALYWYRQSLGQGPEFLIYFQGTGAADDSGLPNDRFFAVRPEGSVSTLKIQRTERGDSAVYLCASSLGRGSYNEQFFGPGTRLTVL.

The sequenced CDR3 bases are TGTGCCAGCAACGGACTAGCGGCTACCTACGAG. The encoded protein is CASNGLAATYE. The CDR3 in full is CASNGLAATYEQYF. The V gene is TRBV5-6, the J gene TRBJ2-7; TRBD2 matches at 10 bases. The read terminates 3 residues ahead of where the CDR3 ends, so the germline J gene completes it. This CDR3 has 14 amino acids. Trimming cost V 6 bases and J 2 bases; bases outside gene matches: 5. Per germline, CDR1 SGHDT and CDR2 YYEEEE. Filled out from reference TRBV5-6 and TRBJ2-7, the complete variable domain reads DAGVTQSPTHLIKTRGQQVTLRCSPKSGHDTVSWYQQALGQGPQFIFQYYEEEERQRGNFPDRFSGHQFPNYSSELNVNALLLGDSALYLCASNGLAATYEQYFGPGTRLTVT.

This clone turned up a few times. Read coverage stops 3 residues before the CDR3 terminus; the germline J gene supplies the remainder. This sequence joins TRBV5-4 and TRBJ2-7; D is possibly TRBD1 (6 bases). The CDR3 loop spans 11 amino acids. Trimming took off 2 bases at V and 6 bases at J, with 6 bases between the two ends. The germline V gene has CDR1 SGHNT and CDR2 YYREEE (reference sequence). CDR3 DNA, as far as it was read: TGTGCCAGCAGCTTAGGGGGCGAG. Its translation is CASSLGGE. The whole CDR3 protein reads CASSLGGEQYF.

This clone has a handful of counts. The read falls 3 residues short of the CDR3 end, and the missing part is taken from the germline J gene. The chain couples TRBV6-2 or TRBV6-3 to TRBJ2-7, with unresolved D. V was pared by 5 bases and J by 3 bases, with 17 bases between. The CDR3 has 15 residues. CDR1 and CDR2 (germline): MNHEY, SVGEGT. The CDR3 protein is CASSDYHTQFYEQYF. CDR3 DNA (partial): TGTGCCAGCAGTGATTACCACACCCAGTTCTACGAG.

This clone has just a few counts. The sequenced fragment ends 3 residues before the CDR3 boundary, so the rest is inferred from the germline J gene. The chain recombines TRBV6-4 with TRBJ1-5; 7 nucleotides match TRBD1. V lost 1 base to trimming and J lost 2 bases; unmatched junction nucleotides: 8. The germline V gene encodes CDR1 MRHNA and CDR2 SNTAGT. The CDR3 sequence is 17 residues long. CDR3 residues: CASSDLQGRGGNQPQHF. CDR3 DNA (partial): TGTGCCAGCAGTGACTTACAGGGGAGGGGGGGCAATCAGCCC.

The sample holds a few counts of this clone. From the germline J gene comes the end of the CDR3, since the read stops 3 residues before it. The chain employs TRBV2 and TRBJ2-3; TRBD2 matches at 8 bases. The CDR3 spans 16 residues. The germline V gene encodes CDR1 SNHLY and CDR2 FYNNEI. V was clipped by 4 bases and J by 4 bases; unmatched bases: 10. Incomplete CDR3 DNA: TGTGCCAGCAGTGCGGGGGGGCCGGGGGGGGCAGATACG. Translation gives CASSAGGPGGADT. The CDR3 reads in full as CASSAGGPGGADTQYF.

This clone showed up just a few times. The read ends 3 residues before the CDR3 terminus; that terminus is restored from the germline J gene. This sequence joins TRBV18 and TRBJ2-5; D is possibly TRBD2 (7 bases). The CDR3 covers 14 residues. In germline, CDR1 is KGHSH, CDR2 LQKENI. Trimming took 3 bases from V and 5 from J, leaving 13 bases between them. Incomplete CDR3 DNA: TGTGCCAGCTCACCTCGGGGGGCCGCGGAGACC. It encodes CASSPRGAAET. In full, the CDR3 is CASSPRGAAETQYF.

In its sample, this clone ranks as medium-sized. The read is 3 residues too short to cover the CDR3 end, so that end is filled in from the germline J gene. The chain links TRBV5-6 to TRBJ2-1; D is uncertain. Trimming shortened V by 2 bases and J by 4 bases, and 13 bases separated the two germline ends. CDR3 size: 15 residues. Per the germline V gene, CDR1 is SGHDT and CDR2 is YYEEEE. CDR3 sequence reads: CASSFGSRAYNEQFF. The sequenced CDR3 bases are TGTGCCAGCAGCTTTGGTAGTAGGGCATACAATGAG.

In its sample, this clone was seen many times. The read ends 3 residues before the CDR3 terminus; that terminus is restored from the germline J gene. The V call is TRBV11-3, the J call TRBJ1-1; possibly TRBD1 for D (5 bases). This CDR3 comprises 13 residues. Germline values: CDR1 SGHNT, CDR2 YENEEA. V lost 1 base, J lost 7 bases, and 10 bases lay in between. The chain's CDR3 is CASSLGPGGEAFF. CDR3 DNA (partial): TGTGCCAGCAGCTTAGGGCCCGGGGGTGAA.

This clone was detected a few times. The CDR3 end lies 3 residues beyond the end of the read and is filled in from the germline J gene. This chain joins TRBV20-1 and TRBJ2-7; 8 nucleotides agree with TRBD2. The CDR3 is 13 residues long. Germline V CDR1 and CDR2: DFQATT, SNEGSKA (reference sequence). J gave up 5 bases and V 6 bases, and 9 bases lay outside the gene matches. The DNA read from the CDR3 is TGCAGTGCGGGGAGCGGGGGCGAGGACGAG. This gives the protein CSAGSGGEDE. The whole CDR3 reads CSAGSGGEDEQYF.

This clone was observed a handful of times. CDR3 DNA, as far as it was read: TGTGCCAGCTCACCACCGGCTAGCGGGGGGTTCTACAATGAG. Residues: CASSPPASGGFYNE. The full-length CDR3 reads as CASSPPASGGFYNEQFF. The chain is built from TRBV18 and TRBJ2-1; TRBD2 agrees at 11 bases. The sequence runs out 3 residues before the end of the CDR3; the remainder is reconstructed from the germline J gene. This CDR3 is 17 amino acids long. The V and J ends lost 0 bases and 3 bases, in that order; junction bases with no gene match: 4. From germline, CDR1 is KGHSH and CDR2 LQKENI.